This TCR beta chain is from a study of blood T cell repertoires in COVID-19. Across the whole study: Collection of acute and convalescent COVID-19 samples took place in the United States, Italy and Spain. PBMCs, B-cell-depleted T cells, or T cells were the source of the cDNA or gDNA that made up the material.

Residents of 24 US areas, aged roughly 18 to 89 years, made up the participants. Repertoires were generated with immunoSEQ multiplex PCR, while TCRdb's copy carries only in-frame clones and drops some. This sample carries some 250,000 clones, 86% of them seen once, and the ten largest clones take about 3.3%. The CDR3 is 14 amino acids. CDR1 is SGHVS and CDR2 is FNYEAQ in the germline V gene. Losses at the gene ends were 4 bases for V and 5 bases for J; bases not matched to a gene: 7. The receptor comes from a woman aged 40 to 49 with acute COVID-19. V and J are TRBV7-6 and TRBJ2-5; 7 nucleotides line up with TRBD1. The sequenced material came from PBMCs or T cells enriched from blood (not recorded which). Here the CDR3 DNA reads TGTGCCAGCAGCTATGAAGGGGGCGGGGAGACCCAGTACTTC. Protein sequence: CASSYEGGGETQYF.